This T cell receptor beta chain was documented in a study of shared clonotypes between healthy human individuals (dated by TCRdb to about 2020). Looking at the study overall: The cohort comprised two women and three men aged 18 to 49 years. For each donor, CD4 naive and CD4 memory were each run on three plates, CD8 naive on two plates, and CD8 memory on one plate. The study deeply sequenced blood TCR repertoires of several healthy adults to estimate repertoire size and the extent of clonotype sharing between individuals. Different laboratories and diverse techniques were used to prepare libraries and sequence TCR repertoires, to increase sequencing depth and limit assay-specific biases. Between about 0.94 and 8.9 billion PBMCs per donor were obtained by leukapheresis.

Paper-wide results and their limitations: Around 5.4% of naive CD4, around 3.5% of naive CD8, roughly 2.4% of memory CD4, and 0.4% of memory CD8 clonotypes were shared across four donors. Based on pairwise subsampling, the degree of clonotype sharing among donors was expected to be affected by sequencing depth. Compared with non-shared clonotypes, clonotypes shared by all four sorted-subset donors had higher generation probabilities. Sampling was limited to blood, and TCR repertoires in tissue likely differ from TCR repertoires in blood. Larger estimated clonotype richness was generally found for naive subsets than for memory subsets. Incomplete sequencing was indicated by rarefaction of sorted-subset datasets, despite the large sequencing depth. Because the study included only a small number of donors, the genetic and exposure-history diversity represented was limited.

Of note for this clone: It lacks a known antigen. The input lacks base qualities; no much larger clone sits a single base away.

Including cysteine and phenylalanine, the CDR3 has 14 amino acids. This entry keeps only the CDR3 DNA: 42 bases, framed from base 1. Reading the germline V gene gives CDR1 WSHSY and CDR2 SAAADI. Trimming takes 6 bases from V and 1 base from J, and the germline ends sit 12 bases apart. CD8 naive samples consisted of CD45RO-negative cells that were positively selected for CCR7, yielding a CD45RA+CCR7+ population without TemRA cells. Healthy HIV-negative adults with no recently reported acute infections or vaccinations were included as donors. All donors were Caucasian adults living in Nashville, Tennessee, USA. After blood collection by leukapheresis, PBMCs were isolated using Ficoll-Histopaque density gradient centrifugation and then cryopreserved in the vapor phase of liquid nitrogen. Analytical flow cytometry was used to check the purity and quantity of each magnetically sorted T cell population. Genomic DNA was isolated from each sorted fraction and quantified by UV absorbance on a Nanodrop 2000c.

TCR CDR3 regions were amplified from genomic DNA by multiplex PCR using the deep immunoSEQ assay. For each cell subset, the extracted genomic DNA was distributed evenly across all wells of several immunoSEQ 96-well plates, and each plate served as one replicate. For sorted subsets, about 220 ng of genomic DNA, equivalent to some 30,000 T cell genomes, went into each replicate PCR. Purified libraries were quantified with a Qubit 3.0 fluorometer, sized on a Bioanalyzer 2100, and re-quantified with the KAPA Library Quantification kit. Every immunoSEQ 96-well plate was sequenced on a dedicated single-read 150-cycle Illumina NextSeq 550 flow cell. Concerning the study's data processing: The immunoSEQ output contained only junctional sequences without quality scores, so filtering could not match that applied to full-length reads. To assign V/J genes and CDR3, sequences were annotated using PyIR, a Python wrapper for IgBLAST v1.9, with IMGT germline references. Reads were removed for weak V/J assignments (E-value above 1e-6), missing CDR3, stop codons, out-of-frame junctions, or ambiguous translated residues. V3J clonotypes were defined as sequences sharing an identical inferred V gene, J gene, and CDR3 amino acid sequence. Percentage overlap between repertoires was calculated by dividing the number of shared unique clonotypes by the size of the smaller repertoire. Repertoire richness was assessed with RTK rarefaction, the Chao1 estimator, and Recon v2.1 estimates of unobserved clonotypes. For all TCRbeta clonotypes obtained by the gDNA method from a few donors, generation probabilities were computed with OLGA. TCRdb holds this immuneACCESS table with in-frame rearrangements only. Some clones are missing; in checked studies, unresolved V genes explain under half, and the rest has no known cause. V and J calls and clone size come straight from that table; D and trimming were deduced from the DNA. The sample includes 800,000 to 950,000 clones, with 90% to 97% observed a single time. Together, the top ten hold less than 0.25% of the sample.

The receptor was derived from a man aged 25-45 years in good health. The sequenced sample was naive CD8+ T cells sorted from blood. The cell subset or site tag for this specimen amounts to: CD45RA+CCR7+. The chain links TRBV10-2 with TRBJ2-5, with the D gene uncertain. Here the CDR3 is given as CASRDGRVQETQYF. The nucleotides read TGCGCCAGCAGAGACGGACGCGTCCAAGAGACCCAGTACTTC.